This T cell receptor beta chain was sequenced in a study of blood T cell repertoires in COVID-19. TCRdb keeps only in-frame clones here, not all; method: immunoSEQ multiplex PCR. The profile covers 100,000 to 150,000 clones, with around 85% appearing a single time and around 3.2% taken by the ten largest. Trimming stripped 0 bases from V and 5 bases from J, with 6 bases between. The CDR3 is 13 residues long. Germline V gene sequence: CDR1 SGHTA, CDR2 FQGNSA. What was sequenced was peripheral blood. The chain links TRBV7-2 to TRBJ2-3; D remains unclear. The source of this sequence is a woman of 80 years or more with COVID-19, enrolled during active disease. CDR3 protein: CASSLAHRDTQYF. As DNA, the CDR3 is TGTGCCAGCAGCTTAGCCCACAGAGATACGCAGTATTTT.